The present T cell receptor beta chain was sequenced within a study of beta chain features in type 1 diabetes (dated by TCRdb to 2016 to 2019). Regarding the complete study: Patients and healthy donors did not differ in mean age, gender distribution, total cell number or subset yield. A total of 107,917,701 sorted cells were examined across all samples, and the number of cells per subset was strongly correlated with RNA yield. Regulatory and stem cell-like memory subsets were isolated from only 8 patients and 8 healthy donors, whereas naive and central memory subsets came from all 30 or so donors. In the study, recently diagnosed type 1 diabetes patients and matched healthy donors were compared on the TCRB repertoires of their sorted circulating CD4+ T cell subsets.

For CDR1 and CDR2, the germline V gene lists SGHRS and YFSETQ. After removal of 2 bases from V and 10 bases from J, the junction retains 11 bases not matched to a gene. The CDR3 runs 16 residues from the cysteine to the phenylalanine. The read is trimmed to its CDR3 DNA, 48 bases read in frame from base 1. Each donor gave one peripheral blood draw, averaging approximately 110 mL, which was collected into heparinised tubes. A BD FACSAria II was used to sort naive, central memory, regulatory and stem cell-like memory CD4+ T cells with a panel that included CD45RO, CCR7, CD25, CD127, CD95 and CD27. Every sorted population had a purity above 98%. PBMCs were isolated immediately by Lymphoprep density gradient centrifugation and stained directly without culture. To minimize batch effects, samples were stained and sorted in pairs, one healthy donor with one patient per experiment. Study-level results and caveats: Because the HLA sub-analyses included only small numbers of individuals, any influence of HLA type on TCRB rearrangement was left unresolved. Type 1 diabetes patients showed a moderate but significant shortening of TCRB CDR3 length in all four CD4+ subsets. Naive, central memory and regulatory TCRB repertoires appeared to be more similar among patients than among healthy donors. Shorter templates might have been favored by PCR, but patient and control samples were amplified and corrected together, so both groups would have been affected equally by any skew. At VDJ recombination sites, patients with type 1 diabetes made fewer insertions and deleted more nucleotides, a pattern implying thymic rearrangement abnormalities. Because cDNA rather than genomic DNA was sequenced, highly expressing activated cells could have been over-represented, although no difference in activation and CD3 levels was found between groups.

The entire isolated RNA was reverse transcribed using the High Capacity cDNA Reverse Transcription Kit, and thus expressed TCRB transcripts were sequenced. For stem cell-like memory T cell samples, survey-depth immunoSEQ sequencing was used, averaging about 930,000 total reads per sample. Sorted cells were lysed in RLT buffer, and RNA was extracted using DNase-treated RNeasy Micro or Mini kits according to cell number. Each cell subset was processed on its own to prevent cross-contamination, while patient and healthy donor samples were processed together. The immunoSEQ multiplex PCR was used to amplify TCRB sequences from cDNA, generating 87-bp fragments that spanned the CDR3 region. Sequencing of the amplicons was performed on the Illumina HiSeq platform. On the authors' methods: PCR bias was corrected computationally using synthetic template baselines, and reads within Hamming distance 2 were collapsed, with unmergeable singletons discarded. Reads were aligned to IMGT to assign V, D and J genes, CDR3 length, and insertions or deletions at six rearrangement sites. Within each subset, clonotype counts were normalized to sorted cell number, and only after that were true diversity and Gini coefficients computed with the tcR R package. The overlap coefficient, calculated on TCRB nucleotide sequences, was used to quantify repertoire sharing. The immuneACCESS repertoire file appears here via TCRdb, limited to in-frame rearrangements. These files lack a portion of the clones; in checked studies, under half of the deficit traces to unresolved V genes, and the cause of the others is not known. Clone size and V and J calls were adopted from that table, with D and trimming inferred from the DNA. The sample table lists approximately 100,000 clones, 40% of them with a count of one. The leading ten clones occupy roughly 0.059% of the sample.

There are a few counts of this clone. The target of this receptor is not known. Base qualities are missing; no much larger clone stands one base away. This TCR derives from a woman aged 18-35 years in good health. The chain was built from TRBV5-1 and TRBJ2-1; TRBD2 fits 11 bases in the junction. The sequenced material came from stem cell memory CD4+ T cells from blood. The cell subset or site label for this specimen denotes: stem cell-like memory CD4+ T cells. The nucleotide sequence is given as TGCGCCAGCAGCTTCGGTTCTAGCGGGAGGTTTGGCGAGCAGTTCTTC. This translates into CASSFGSSGRFGEQFF.